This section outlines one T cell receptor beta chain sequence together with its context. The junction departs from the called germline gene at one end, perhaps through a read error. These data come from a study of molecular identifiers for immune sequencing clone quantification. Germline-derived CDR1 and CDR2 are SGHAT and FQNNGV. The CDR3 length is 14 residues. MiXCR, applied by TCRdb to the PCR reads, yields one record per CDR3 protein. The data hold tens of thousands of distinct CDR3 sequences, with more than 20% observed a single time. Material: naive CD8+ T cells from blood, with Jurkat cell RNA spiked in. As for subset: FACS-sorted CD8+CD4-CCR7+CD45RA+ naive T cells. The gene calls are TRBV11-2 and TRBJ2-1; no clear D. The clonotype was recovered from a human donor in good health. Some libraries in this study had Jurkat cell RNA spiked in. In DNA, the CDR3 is TGTGCCAGCAGTACGGAAAGCTCCTACAATGAGCAGCTCTTC. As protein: CASSTESSYNEQLF.